The source of this TCR beta chain is a study of shared clonotypes between healthy human individuals. This clone appeared a few times. Its antigen is unidentified. V shed 3 bases and J 7 bases; nucleotides not matched to a gene: 2. Germline-derived CDR1 and CDR2 are SGHNT and YYREEE (reference sequence). The CDR3 loop spans 14 amino acids. Each subset's genomic DNA was shared equally among a number of immunoSEQ plates. Sequenced by immunoSEQ multiplex PCR; TCRdb stores in-frame clones only, minus some. This sample has 450,000 to 650,000 clones, with around 78% found just once. Regarding the study as a whole: Clonotype sharing among the donors was expected to vary with sequencing depth. The researchers took only blood, and tissue repertoires probably look different.

Sample: PBMCs. The rearrangement joins TRBV5-4 to TRBJ2-7; 15 bases agree with TRBD2. The clonotype originates from a woman aged 40 to 50 in good health. Some clones in this sample may be carry-over from other donors' samples. The CDR3 DNA reads TGTGCCAGCAGCTCCGGGACTAGCGGGAGGGAGCAGTACTTC. This sequence encodes CASSSGTSGREQYF.